Listed here is a single TCR beta chain. What it recognizes is unknown. A second PCR, run for roughly 7 to 12 cycles, used a sample-barcoded 5' primer plus a J-beta primer mix. TCRdb passed the 5' RACE reads through MiXCR, listing each CDR3 protein once. The table includes 650,000 to 900,000 distinct CDR3 sequences, about 59% detected once. Isolated PBMCs totaled at least 6 million in each sample. This specimen comes from a study of blood T cells in healthy people across ages. Broader study findings: TCR beta diversity per million T cells fell roughly linearly with age.

The V end was cut by 3 bases, the J end by 0 bases, with 9 bases between. The CDR3 contains 15 residues. CDR1 is LNHNV, CDR2 YYDKDF, per germline (reference sequence). The sample taken for sequencing was blood. The chain joins TRBV15 to TRBJ2-1; D remains unclear. This TCR was recovered from a man aged 30-40 years in good health. The CDR3 loop reads CATSRRRSSYNEQFF. The DNA for the CDR3 is TGTGCCACCAGCAGGAGACGGAGCTCCTACAATGAGCAGTTCTTC.